The 12 T cell receptor beta chains presented below share a single source sample, sequenced in a study of cytomegalovirus exposure and HLA in healthy donors. PCR amplification relied on 60 Vbeta primers (plus 13 Jbeta primers). TCRdb keeps only in-frame clones here, not all; method: immunoSEQ multiplex PCR. This table holds about 140,000 clones, around 79% found once. Sequencing was done on a sample of PBMCs. Every receptor here comes from a man between 18 and 29 years old in good health and CMV-seronegative.

The chain couples TRBV5-1 to TRBJ2-7, with D maybe TRBD1 (6 bases). Per the germline V gene, CDR1 is SGHRS and CDR2 is YFSETQ. The CDR3 is 14 amino acids. V gave up 4 bases and J gave up 0 bases, with 11 bases separating them. CDR3 coding DNA: TGCGCCAGCAGCCACGGACAGAGCTCCTACGAGCAGTACTTC. This encodes CASSHGQSSYEQYF.

V and J are TRBV10-3 and TRBJ1-5, with 9 bases that match TRBD1. The CDR3 loop spans 14 amino acids. Germline trimming cut 11 bases from V and 7 bases from J; bases unmatched to any gene: 12. In germline, CDR1 is ENHRY, CDR2 SYGVKD. CDR3 sequence reads: CAAASTGGVQPQHF. In DNA, the CDR3 is TGTGCCGCCGCTTCCACAGGGGGCGTCCAGCCCCAGCATTTT.

The V and J genes are TRBV9 and TRBJ1-2, with D possibly matching TRBD1 (5 bases). CDR1 is SGDLS, CDR2 YYNGEE, per germline. The ends were cut back, 0 bases at V and 2 bases at J, with 17 bases in the middle. This CDR3 has 17 residues. CDR3 nucleotides: TGTGCCAGCAGCGTAGCCCCCTCCAGGGAAGGAAACTATGGCTACACCTTC. Protein product: CASSVAPSREGNYGYTF.

This clone has more than one count but fewer than ten. This chain joins TRBV30 and TRBJ1-1; 9 bases match TRBD1. Per the germline V gene, CDR1 is GTSNPN and CDR2 is SVGIG (reference sequence). Trimming took 5 bases from V and 1 from J; bases not matched to a gene: 5. CDR3 length: 14 residues. This CDR3 is CAWGGDRANTEAFF. The CDR3 DNA reads as TGTGCCTGGGGGGGGGACAGGGCGAACACTGAAGCTTTCTTT.

V gene TRBV9 combines with J gene TRBJ1-3, with 8 bases aligning to TRBD1. J was trimmed by 4 bases and V by 2 bases; bases with no gene match: 8. The germline gives CDR1 SGDLS, CDR2 YYNGEE. The CDR3 sequence is 16 residues long. The CDR3 spells CASSVGQGSAGNTIYF. The CDR3 nucleotides read TGTGCCAGCAGCGTCGGACAGGGTTCGGCCGGAAACACCATATATTTT.

V is TRBV4-3 and J is TRBJ1-1; a weak D match, TRBD1 (5 bases). The CDR3 is made up of 14 amino acids. Deletions cut 4 bases from V and 7 bases from J, with 16 bases between. Germline-derived CDR1 and CDR2 are LGHNA and YSLEER. CDR3 region: CASSPKRGTGEAFF. The CDR3 nucleotides are TGCGCCAGCAGCCCAAAAAGGGGAACAGGTGAAGCTTTCTTT.

The chain carries TRBV5-4 and TRBJ2-1; no reliable D call. This CDR3 is built from 14 residues. V lost 1 base, J lost 2 bases, and 7 bases lay in between. Germline CDR1 SGHNT, CDR2 YYREEE (reference sequence). The CDR3 region is CASSLRSAYNEQFF. In DNA, the CDR3 is TGTGCCAGCAGCTTGCGCAGTGCCTACAATGAGCAGTTCTTC. Full variable domain (rest looked up from reference TRBV5-4 and TRBJ2-1): ETGVTQSPTHLIKTRGQQVTLRCSSQSGHNTVSWYQQALGQGPQFIFQYYREEENGRGNFPPRFSGLQFPNYSSELNVNALELDDSALYLCASSLRSAYNEQFFGPGTRLTVL.

The chain carries TRBV7-8 and TRBJ2-6; no firm D call. Trimming pared 1 base from V and 4 bases from J, leaving 14 bases between. The CDR3 consists of 17 residues. From germline, CDR1 is SGHVS and CDR2 FQNEAQ. The CDR3 reads CASSLVARQRGANVLTF. The CDR3, as DNA: TGTGCCAGCAGCTTAGTCGCACGCCAGAGGGGGGCCAACGTCCTGACTTTC.

The chain uses TRBV6-1 and TRBJ1-1; TRBD1 is a possible D gene (6 bases). The CDR3 totals 16 residues. Germline CDR1 MNHNS, CDR2 SASEGT. The ends were cut back, 4 bases at V and 4 bases at J, with 19 bases in the middle. In DNA form, the CDR3 reads TGTGCCAGCAGTGCCCGTACAGGGTTCAAGTCCACTGAAGCTTTCTTT. Its protein is CASSARTGFKSTEAFF.

This clone was observed a handful of times. The V and J genes are TRBV6-5 and TRBJ1-1; D gene ambiguous. The CDR3 loop spans 13 amino acids. Germline V gene lookup returns CDR1 MNHEY and CDR2 SVGAGI. V lost 4 bases and J 2 bases, leaving 8 bases between the germline ends. The CDR3 loop is CASSSEGNTEAFF. CDR3 sequence (DNA): TGTGCCAGCAGTTCCGAGGGAAACACTGAAGCTTTCTTT.

The chain recombines TRBV6-1 with TRBJ2-7, with D uncertain. The CDR3 has 13 residues. The germline CDR1 and CDR2 sequences are MNHNS and SASEGT. Trimming took 4 bases from V and 3 from J, leaving 10 bases between them. The CDR3 here is CASSAGQVYEQYF. The CDR3 nucleotides read TGTGCCAGCAGTGCCGGCCAGGTCTACGAGCAGTACTTC.

The chain uses TRBV5-4 and TRBJ2-3; possibly TRBD1 for D (6 bases). The CDR3 loop spans 14 amino acids. V lost 2 bases to trimming and J lost 7 bases, with 14 bases between them. The germline gives CDR1 SGHNT, CDR2 YYREEE (reference sequence). CDR3 nucleotides: TGTGCCAGCAGCTTCGGACAGAATTCATATACGCAGTATTTT. This encodes CASSFGQNSYTQYF.